This T cell receptor (beta chain) is drawn from a study of blood T cell repertoires in COVID-19. Study context: Both acute and convalescent COVID-19 samples were obtained from the United States, Italy and Spain. The analysed material was cDNA or gDNA that came from T cells, B-cell-depleted T cells, or PBMCs.

The V gene's germline CDR1 is SEHNR and CDR2 FQNEAQ (reference sequence). V dropped 5 bases and J dropped 5 bases, with 19 bases sitting between them. There are 15 residues in the CDR3. In the source study's methods: Using reference gene primer amplification, nucleated cell counts were estimated. Sequencing used immunoSEQ multiplex PCR; TCRdb keeps in-frame clones, though not all of them. V, J and clone size were drawn from that table, and D and trimming were deduced from the DNA. The profile shows tens of thousands of clones, roughly 73% of them singletons. The sequence was obtained from a human donor in a cohort sampled during active COVID-19. This chain connects TRBV7-9 to TRBJ2-7; D is perhaps TRBD2 (7 bases). The source material was peripheral blood. In DNA form, the CDR3 reads TGTGCCAGCAGCGTAAAGGGGGGCCGGGGGGACGAGCAGTACTTC. Encoded protein: CASSVKGGRGDEQYF.